The text below deals with one T cell receptor (beta chain). This sample was included in a study of blood T cell repertoires in COVID-19. About the research overall: Sample material is recorded as cDNA or gDNA derived from T cells, B-cell-depleted T cells, or PBMCs.

Original methodology: Reference gene primers were amplified, and this amplification served to estimate nucleated cell counts. Profiled with immunoSEQ multiplex PCR; TCRdb holds only in-frame clones, not every one. V and J calls and clone size are copied from that table; D and trimming were computed from the DNA. The sample holds about 250,000 clones; 83% are singletons and the top ten take around 5.2%. Trimming took 3 bases from V and 0 from J, leaving 12 bases between them. The CDR3 is 15 residues long. Looked up from germline, CDR1 is SEHNR and CDR2 is FQNEAQ (reference sequence). The specimen sequenced was peripheral blood. The receptor was isolated from a human donor in a cohort sampled during active COVID-19. The rearrangement joins TRBV7-9 to TRBJ2-7, with D possibly being TRBD1 (6 bases). CDR3: CASSLPGATSYEQYF. The CDR3 coding sequence is TGTGCCAGCAGCTTGCCAGGGGCTACCTCCTACGAGCAGTACTTC.